This paragraph covers one T cell receptor (beta chain) sequence. The entry originates in a study of blood T cell repertoires in COVID-19. Study-level information: Whether acute or convalescent, the COVID-19 samples came from the United States, Italy and Spain. From T cells, B-cell-depleted T cells, or PBMCs came the material, which was cDNA or gDNA.

The ends were cut back, 0 bases at V and 2 bases at J, with 6 bases in the middle. The CDR3 is 14 residues long. CDR1 is SGHRS and CDR2 is YFSETQ in the germline V gene. Under the authors' procedure: Estimation of nucleated cell counts relied on the amplification of reference gene primers. Some clones are missing from TCRdb's copy, which holds only in-frame ones; the method was immunoSEQ multiplex PCR. V and J calls and clone size are as listed in that table; D and trimming were resolved from the DNA. The sample carries 170,000 or so clones, 70% to 90% recorded once. The chain links TRBV5-1 to TRBJ1-3; D call uncertain. Sequenced sample: peripheral blood. This clonotype was sampled from a man aged 50 to 60 with active or convalescent COVID-19. CDR3 loop: CASSLVGTGNTIYF. The CDR3 DNA sequence: TGCGCCAGCAGCTTGGTGGGCACTGGAAACACCATATATTTT.